What follows are 15 T cell receptor beta chains derived from one specimen sequenced in a study of T cell clonality in common variable immunodeficiency. Assay: immunoSEQ multiplex PCR; the TCRdb copy retains only in-frame clones and omits some. This sample has roughly 30,000 clones, each found more than once. The sample comprised peripheral blood mononuclear cells. The receptors here all came from a person aged 18-70 years in good health.

Ten or more counts support this clone. The read comes to an end 3 residues before the CDR3 does, leaving the germline J gene to fill in the end. The rearrangement uses TRBV30 and TRBJ2-3; 8 bases map to TRBD2. The CDR3 contains 15 residues. Germline V lookup: CDR1 GTSNPN, CDR2 SVGIG (reference sequence). With V trimmed by 2 bases and J by 6 bases, 10 bases remained unmatched. The sequenced CDR3 bases are TGTGCCTGGAGTCGGGGGGGCGGAATAACGGATACG. The encoded protein is CAWSRGGGITDT. From start to end, the CDR3 is CAWSRGGGITDTQYF.

This clone was counted many times. The CDR3 end is not reached by the read, which stops 3 residues before it; the germline J gene fills it in. This sequence joins TRBV29-1 and TRBJ1-1; 7 bases are shared with TRBD1. Germline CDR1 is SQVTM and CDR2 is ANQGSEA. The ends lost 6 bases at V and 5 bases at J; junction bases unmatched: 3. This CDR3 is built from 11 residues. The CDR3 DNA, read in part, is TGCAGCGTGAGCAGGGGGACTGAA. Translated: CSVSRGTE. The CDR3 reads in full as CSVSRGTEAFF.

This clone was counted many times. The sequence runs out 3 residues before the end of the CDR3; the remainder is reconstructed from the germline J gene. V and J are TRBV7-3 and TRBJ2-1; 14 bases are shared with TRBD2. The germline V gene encodes CDR1 SGHTA and CDR2 FQGTGA. The CDR3 runs 16 residues. The J segment lost 8 bases and the V segment lost 4 bases, leaving 7 bases of the junction unmatched. CDR3 amino acids: CASSSRLAGGPDEQFF. The part of the CDR3 DNA that was read is TGTGCCAGCAGCTCCCGACTAGCGGGAGGGCCGGATGAG.

In this sample, this clone turned up a few times. The read ends 3 residues early relative to the CDR3; the germline J gene fills the gap. The J gene is TRBJ2-3, the V gene TRBV7-2; perhaps TRBD2 as D (5 bases). Deletions cut 4 bases from V and 6 bases from J, with 17 bases between. Germline V CDR1 and CDR2: SGHTA, FQGNSA. CDR3 length: 15 amino acids. The part of the CDR3 DNA that was read is TGTGCCAGCAGCTGGCGGACTGGAGTCGCCGATACG. Its translation is CASSWRTGVADT. The full CDR3 is CASSWRTGVADTQYF.

This clone was seen many times. The CDR3 reads CASSETGQRQPQHF. The CDR3 bases that were read are TGTGCCAGCAGTGAGACAGGTCAGCGTCAGCCC. V and J are TRBV6-1 and TRBJ1-5; D may be TRBD1 (6 bases). The missing CDR3 end, 3 residues past where the read stops, is filled in from the germline J gene. Germline loops: CDR1 MNHNS, CDR2 SASEGT. The CDR3 is made up of 14 amino acids. Between the trimmed V and J ends, which lost 3 bases and 6 bases, there was a span of 12 bases.

The sample holds many counts of this clone. The read is 3 residues too short to cover the CDR3 end, so that end is filled in from the germline J gene. The identical CDR3 is also encoded by other nucleotide sequences in the sample. The rearrangement joins TRBV18 to TRBJ2-7; TRBD1 agrees at 9 bases. This CDR3 comprises 13 residues. Germline lookup yields CDR1 KGHSH and CDR2 LQKENI. The V and J ends lost 2 bases and 5 bases, in that order; junction bases with no gene match: 1. Partial CDR3 DNA: TGTGCCAGCTCACCAGGGACAGGGAACGAG. This translates into CASSPGTGNE. The whole CDR3 is CASSPGTGNEQYF.

This clone was observed many times. The CDR3 here is CASSPRGNQPQHF. The CDR3 DNA, read in part, is TGTGCCAGTAGTCCCCGGGGCAATCAGCCC. The chain is built from TRBV19 and TRBJ1-5, with D hard to call. The CDR3 end falls 3 residues outside the read, so it is completed with the germline J gene. Trimming took 5 bases from V and 2 from J, leaving 7 bases between them. CDR1 and CDR2 (germline): LNHDA, SQIVND (reference sequence). The CDR3 covers 13 residues.

This clone was recorded at least ten times. The read gets to within 3 residues of the CDR3 end, and the germline J gene fills in the rest. The gene calls are TRBV5-4 and TRBJ2-2; 10 bases are shared with TRBD1. The CDR3 has 15 amino acids. V dropped 5 bases and J dropped 7; count of bases not matched to a gene: 8. CDR1 is SGHNT, CDR2 YYREEE, per germline (reference sequence). The CDR3 spells CASRRQGAIYGELFF. Incomplete CDR3 DNA: TGTGCCAGCAGAAGACAGGGGGCTATATACGGGGAG.

Many counts were recorded for this clone. The read ends 3 residues early relative to the CDR3; the germline J gene fills the gap. The J gene is TRBJ1-5, the V gene TRBV6-2 or TRBV6-3; 9 positions agree with TRBD1. With V trimmed by 4 bases and J by 0 bases, 7 bases remained unmatched. Per the germline V gene, CDR1 is MNHEY and CDR2 is SVGEGT. The CDR3 spans 17 residues. CDR3 bases read: TGTGCCAGCAGTTCCGGGACAGGGAGTAATAGCAATCAGCCC. Translation gives CASSSGTGSNSNQP. The whole CDR3 is CASSSGTGSNSNQPQHF.

This clone was counted many times. The read terminates 3 residues ahead of where the CDR3 ends, so the germline J gene completes it. V usage is TRBV7-2 and J usage is TRBJ2-5; D not certain. Germline V lookup: CDR1 SGHTA, CDR2 FQGNSA. Deletions cut 1 base from V and 5 bases from J, with 8 bases between. This CDR3 has 13 amino acids. The CDR3 DNA, read in part, is TGTGCCAGCAGCTTAGACTACTGGGAGACC. It codes for CASSLDYWET. The whole CDR3 protein is CASSLDYWETQYF.

This clone showed up many times. The observed sequence ends 3 residues before the CDR3 terminus, with the missing tail filled in from the germline J gene. The rearrangement uses TRBV4-1 and TRBJ2-2; the match to TRBD1 covers 9 bases. The CDR3 length is 17 residues. Germline loops: CDR1 MGHRA, CDR2 YSYEKL. The CDR3 sequence: CASSQDGGNRGREKLFF. The CDR3 bases that were read are TGCGCCAGCAGCCAAGATGGTGGGAACAGGGGGCGCGAAAAG.

As to this clone: Read sequence stops 3 residues before the CDR3 end, and the germline J gene provides the missing end. The chain has TRBV10-2 and TRBJ1-6, with D tentatively TRBD1 (6 bases). The germline V gene has CDR1 WSHSY and CDR2 SAAADI. V was trimmed by 2 bases and J by 10 bases, leaving 9 bases between them. This CDR3 has 13 amino acids. CDR3 in amino acids: CASSERTESPLHF. CDR3 DNA, as far as it was read: TGCGCCAGCAGTGAGAGGACAGAATCACCC.

This clone was recorded at least ten times. With the read ending 3 residues before the CDR3 end, the germline J gene is used to fill in that end. The rearrangement uses TRBV20-1 and TRBJ2-2, with TRBD2 as a possible D gene (5 bases). The CDR3 is 16 amino acids. Germline CDR1 DFQATT, CDR2 SNEGSKA (reference sequence). Incomplete CDR3 DNA: TGCAGTGCTAGAGAACAAGGTCGGGGAACTAATGAAAAG. This encodes CSAREQGRGTNEK. The whole CDR3 sequence reads CSAREQGRGTNEKLFF.

This clone was seen many times. Coverage ceases 3 residues before the CDR3 finishes, and the germline J gene fills in the end. The chain couples TRBV20-1 to TRBJ2-1, with 8 bases matching TRBD2. Per germline, CDR1 DFQATT and CDR2 SNEGSKA (reference sequence). J lost 9 bases, V lost 7 bases, and 14 bases had no gene match. This CDR3 has 14 amino acids. CDR3 loop: CSVASGTRKSEQFF. Incomplete CDR3 DNA: TGCAGTGTCGCGAGCGGGACTAGAAAGTCTGAG.

The sample holds many counts of this clone. The read comes to an end 3 residues before the CDR3 does, leaving the germline J gene to fill in the end. J is TRBJ2-5 and V is TRBV3-1 (or the pseudogene TRBV3-2); weak D call: TRBD2 (5 bases). Between the trimmed V and J ends, which lost 0 bases and 2 bases, there was a span of 10 bases. This CDR3 contains 15 residues. Looked up from germline, CDR1 is LGHDT and CDR2 is YNNKEL (reference sequence). CDR3 sequence reads: CASSQESSGQETQYF. The covered CDR3 bases are TGTGCCAGCAGCCAAGAGAGTTCGGGGCAAGAGACC.